This entry lists 16 T cell receptor beta chains sequenced from one sample in a study of T-cell memory formation after mild COVID-19. TCRdb re-called the 5' RACE reads through MiXCR, storing one row per CDR3 protein. The table lists over 95,000 distinct CDR3 sequences, about 24% of them singletons. Sequenced: PBMCs or a T cell subset sorted from them (not recorded which). The source is a man between 18 and 35 years old who had mild COVID-19 (a few samples of this study predate the infection). Cell type and time point are not known.

This rearrangement joins TRBV7-9 to TRBJ2-3, with a tentative D call TRBD2 (5 bases). Per the germline V gene, CDR1 is SEHNR and CDR2 is FQNEAQ (reference sequence). The ends were cut back, 5 bases at V and 2 bases at J, with 17 bases in the middle. The CDR3 consists of 16 residues. The CDR3 DNA reads as TGTGCCAGCAGCGCACGGGCGGGTTATAACACAGATACGCAGTATTTT. The encoded protein is CASSARAGYNTDTQYF.

About this clonotype itself: Compared with germline, one end of the junction differs, possibly owing to a read error. The chain recombines TRBV6-5 with TRBJ1-1, with 10 bases that match TRBD1. The CDR3 is 13 amino acids. CDR1 is MNHEY, CDR2 SVGAGI, per germline. This CDR3 reads CASSLTGGPAPQF. CDR3 DNA sequence: TGTGCCAGCAGTCTGACAGGGGGCCCCGCCCCCCAATTT.

The genes are TRBV7-9 and TRBJ2-7; D unresolved. Germline CDR1 SEHNR, CDR2 FQNEAQ (reference sequence). V dropped 0 bases and J dropped 12 bases, with 12 bases sitting between them. The CDR3 has 12 amino acids. The CDR3 DNA is TGTGCCAGCAGCTTAGCGGGCAGGCCATCGTACTTC. Translating it yields CASSLAGRPSYF. Complete variable domain (other parts from reference TRBV7-9 and TRBJ2-7): DTGVSQNPRHKITKRGQNVTFRCDPISEHNRLYWYRQTLGQGPEFLTYFQNEAQLEKSRLLSDRFSAERPKGSFSTLEIQRTEQGDSAMYLCASSLAGRPSYFGPGTRLTVT.

This clonotype showed up just a few times. V is TRBV27 and J is TRBJ1-5, with D possibly TRBD1 on 5 matching bases. Germline V CDR1 and CDR2: MNHEY, SMNVEV (reference sequence). Trimming took 0 bases from V and 4 from J, leaving 7 bases between them. The CDR3 is made up of 14 amino acids. The CDR3 here is CASSLSGGNQPQHF. In DNA form, the CDR3 reads TGTGCCAGCAGTTTATCGGGGGGTAATCAGCCCCAGCATTTT.

This chain uses TRBV11-2 with TRBJ1-3, with no clear D. Germline lookup yields CDR1 SGHAT and CDR2 FQNNGV. The CDR3 consists of 14 residues. Trimming removed 5 bases at V and 1 base at J, with 9 bases between. As DNA, the CDR3 is TGTGCCAGCAGCCGCGGGTTATCTGGAAACACCATATATTTT. Protein: CASSRGLSGNTIYF.

The chain uses TRBV15 and TRBJ2-2; TRBD2 is a possible D gene (5 bases). V was clipped by 4 bases and J by 3 bases, with 6 bases between them. The CDR3 is made up of 13 amino acids. Germline V gives CDR1 LNHNV, CDR2 YYDKDF (reference sequence). The CDR3 here is CATSTGYTGELFF. The DNA of the CDR3 is TGTGCCACCAGCACGGGATACACCGGGGAGCTGTTTTTT.

This clonotype has just a few counts. The rearrangement links TRBV12-3 or TRBV12-4 to TRBJ2-4; D may be TRBD2 (6 bases). Trimming removed 1 base at V and 2 bases at J, with 9 bases between. This CDR3 has 15 residues. This CDR3 reads CASSLVGGTKNIQYF. The CDR3 DNA reads as TGTGCCAGCAGTTTAGTTGGGGGGACCAAAAACATTCAGTACTTC.

This chain connects TRBV4-1 to TRBJ2-1; a possible D gene is TRBD2 (6 bases). This CDR3 contains 12 residues. Trimming removed 5 bases at V and 12 bases at J, with 14 bases between. Germline V gene sequence: CDR1 MGHRA, CDR2 YSYEKL. The CDR3 sequence is CASSSLGGRQFF. CDR3 bases: TGCGCCAGCAGCTCCCTCGGGGGAAGGCAGTTCTTC.

This chain uses TRBV4-1 with TRBJ1-1, with 7 bases lining up with TRBD1. The CDR3 runs to 14 residues. Trimming at V came to 2 bases and at J to 8 bases, leaving 8 bases not matched to a gene. Germline V gene data show CDR1 as MGHRA and CDR2 as YSYEKL. CDR3 amino acids: CASSQYTGTAEAFF. CDR3 coding DNA: TGCGCCAGCAGCCAATACACTGGGACAGCCGAAGCTTTCTTT.

The V call is TRBV10-2, the J call TRBJ2-5, with 8 bases identical to TRBD1. Germline V CDR1 and CDR2: WSHSY, SAAADI. This CDR3 has 14 residues. The trim removed 7 bases at V and 9 bases at J, leaving 13 bases unmatched. CDR3 amino acids: CASTPEDRAGAQYF. The CDR3 DNA reads as TGCGCCAGCACCCCCGAGGACAGGGCCGGGGCCCAGTACTTC.

A few counts support this clonotype. V usage is TRBV7-8 and J usage is TRBJ2-3; D remains ambiguous. V lost 1 base, J lost 2 bases, and 10 bases lay in between. The germline V gene has CDR1 SGHVS and CDR2 FQNEAQ. The CDR3 totals 15 residues. The CDR3 DNA is TGTGCCAGCAGCTTAGGGGCTTGGAACACAGATACGCAGTATTTT. It specifies CASSLGAWNTDTQYF. The full variable domain, its missing parts supplied by reference TRBV7-8 and TRBJ2-3, is GAGVSQSPRYKVAKRGQDVALRCDPISGHVSLFWYQQALGQGPEFLTYFQNEAQLDKSGLPSDRFFAERPEGSVSTLKIQRTQQEDSAVYLCASSLGAWNTDTQYFGPGTRLTVL.

The chain is built from TRBV20-1 and TRBJ1-5; D call uncertain. Germline assignment: CDR1 DFQATT and CDR2 SNEGSKA (reference sequence). Trimming cost V 1 base and J 4 bases, with 8 bases left between them. This CDR3 has 13 amino acids. CDR3 DNA sequence: TGCAGTGCTAGAGCGCCGGCAAATCAGCCCCAGCATTTT. Its translation is CSARAPANQPQHF.

The chain has TRBV28 and TRBJ2-2; D is possibly TRBD1 or TRBD2 (5 bases each). This CDR3 region has 16 residues. Germline CDR1 MDHEN, CDR2 SYDVKM. Trimming took 5 bases from V and 3 from J, leaving 16 bases between them. In nucleotides, the CDR3 is TGTGCCAGCAGTCCCGAGGGGCAGTTTGACACCGGGGAGCTGTTTTTT. This gives the protein CASSPEGQFDTGELFF.

The V call is TRBV10-3, the J call TRBJ2-1; perhaps TRBD2 as D (5 bases). Trimming took 2 bases from V and 5 from J, leaving 10 bases between them. The CDR3 sequence is 14 residues long. Germline V gene sequence: CDR1 ENHRY, CDR2 SYGVKD. This CDR3 is CAISERGRDNEQFF. The DNA of the CDR3 is TGTGCCATCAGTGAGCGGGGAAGAGACAATGAGCAGTTCTTC.

V usage is TRBV4-3 and J usage is TRBJ2-1; the D gene is possibly TRBD2 (7 bases). The ends were cut back, 3 bases at V and 4 bases at J, with 13 bases in the middle. The CDR3 has 15 residues. The germline V gene has CDR1 LGHNA and CDR2 YSLEER. CDR3 amino acids: CASSHRGGVYNEQFF. CDR3 DNA: TGCGCCAGCAGCCACAGGGGAGGGGTATACAATGAGCAGTTCTTC.

This sequence joins TRBV10-3 and TRBJ1-5; no clear D. Germline-derived CDR1 and CDR2 are ENHRY and SYGVKD. V was trimmed by 2 bases and J by 5 bases, leaving 13 bases between them. CDR3 length: 15 amino acids. The CDR3 loop reads CAISEEAVTDQPQHF. In nucleotides, the CDR3 is TGTGCCATCAGTGAGGAAGCCGTCACGGATCAGCCCCAGCATTTT.